This T cell receptor (beta chain) stems from a study of early T cells in non-severe SARS-CoV-2 infection (dated by TCRdb to 2020 to 2023). Some background on the complete study: Because TCR sequencing was done on bulk RNA from unsorted whole blood, the alpha and beta chains could not be paired.

The study was a case-control design nested within a healthcare worker cohort in London, UK, with weekly nasopharyngeal swab PCR tests and blood sampling. Between 23 and 31 March 2020, the week of the UK lockdown, healthcare workers were enrolled and then followed up weekly for as long as 16 weeks. This clonotype was seen ten or more times. Its antigen specificity is not known. No base quality information exists; no much larger clone differs at one position. Receptor amplification or capture employed 5' RACE. Sequencing was performed on a NextSeq 500. Unique molecular identifiers were attached to individual cDNA molecules in the TCR library protocol so that sequencing error and PCR bias could be corrected. Both TCR alpha and beta chains were sequenced, and tight co-correlation was observed between alpha and beta sequence abundances in each sample. Per the authors' processing: Decombinator V4 was used to annotate TCR sequences for V gene, J gene and CDR3. TCRs were defined as expanded if a significant change between any two time points was detected under a Poisson model with p below 0.0001. TCR abundances were normalised to the total number of TCRs sequenced per sample and expressed as counts per million. A search of VDJdb, accessed on 1 November 2021, was run for TCRs annotated to CMV, EBV and SARS-CoV-2, with TCRs annotated for multiple antigens excluded. TCRdb itself trimmed the public reads at Q25 with fastp, ran MiXCR and retained productive beta chains. Every entry covers one CDR3 protein and lists the most common genes and DNA from its rows. Here the V and J calls rest on TCRdb's processing, not on the authors' analysis. Within this sample are under 50,000 distinct CDR3 sequences, with roughly 4.5% of them counted one time only. Clones ranked in the top ten supply roughly 6% of the sample.

Summary of the overall study and its limitations: VDJdb matching was skewed toward anti-spike CD8 responses and likely underestimated virus-specific expansions by missing private and CD4 specificities.

The clonotype was recovered from an adult who was a healthcare worker with PCR-confirmed SARS-CoV-2 infection or an uninfected control (not recorded which). Sequenced sample: whole blood.

The CDR3 is CASSTRGPSGYEQYF. The nucleotide sequence is given as TGTGCCAGCAGCACCAGGGGGCCAAGTGGGTACGAGCAGTACTTC. The rearrangement joined TRBV7-9 to TRBJ2-7; TRBD1 fits 8 bases in the junction. Germline trimming amounts to 5 bases on V and 4 bases on J, with 10 as the count of junction bases outside the gene matches. From the cysteine through the phenylalanine, the CDR3 covers 15 amino acids. Only the CDR3 DNA stays, 45 bases, in frame from base 1. Sequences SEHNR (CDR1) and FQNEAQ (CDR2) are obtained from the germline V gene (reference sequence).